This T cell receptor beta chain was identified in a study of blood T cell repertoires in COVID-19. As for the study in general: T cells, B-cell-depleted T cells, or PBMCs supplied cDNA or gDNA.

This clone was recorded at least ten times. Per the original data handling: By means of reference gene primer amplification, nucleated cell counts were estimated. Libraries were prepared by immunoSEQ multiplex PCR; TCRdb keeps only in-frame clonotypes and omits some of them. That table gives V, J and clone size, and the DNA gave D and trimming. The table has roughly 150,000 clones, more than 65% seen once. This TCR was recovered from a woman older than 75 with active or convalescent COVID-19. The sample consisted of peripheral blood.

The CDR3 DNA reads as TGTGCCAGCAGTTCTACAGCAAATTCTGGAAACACCATATATTTT. Its translation is CASSSTANSGNTIYF. The chain uses TRBV27 and TRBJ1-3, with D uncertain. From germline, CDR1 is MNHEY and CDR2 SMNVEV (reference sequence). The CDR3 extends over 15 amino acids. V was trimmed by 4 bases and J by 1 base, leaving 11 bases between them.